This T cell receptor beta chain emerged from a study of beta chain features in type 1 diabetes. Findings of the study overall: Researchers report that Type 1 diabetes patients had moderately but significantly shorter TCRB CDR3s across all four CD4+ subsets. A definitive answer on HLA type influencing TCRB rearrangement was not reached here. Comparison showed that naive, central memory and Treg TCRB repertoires appeared more similar among patients than among healthy donors.

Every bit of the isolated RNA underwent reverse transcription, so sequencing read expressed TCRB transcripts. Mean read depth for naive, central memory and regulatory T cell samples was approximately 3.57 million reads. The assay was immunoSEQ multiplex PCR, and TCRdb's table has in-frame clones only and misses some. Of 400,000 or so clones listed, 8.5% to 10% are singletons. On this clone: Its antigen is unidentified.

CDR3 length equals 15 residues. Per germline, CDR1 SGHRS and CDR2 YFSETQ. Trimming cost V 4 bases and J 5 bases, with 13 bases left between them. CD45RO/CCR7/CD25/CD127/CD95/CD27 staining was used to isolate CD4+ naive, central memory, regulatory and stem cell-like memory cells by sorting. The V call is TRBV5-1, the J call TRBJ2-6, with D possibly being TRBD1 or TRBD2 (5 bases each). The receptor was isolated from a man younger than 40 with type 1 diabetes. Sequencing used central memory CD4+ T cells from blood. CDR3 region: CASSHAQGRANVLTF. The DNA for the CDR3 is TGCGCCAGCAGCCACGCGCAGGGACGGGCCAACGTCCTGACTTTC.